The 25 T cell receptor beta chains listed next were all sequenced from one sample in a study of blood T cell repertoires in COVID-19. Clones were sequenced by immunoSEQ multiplex PCR, and TCRdb holds only the in-frame ones, with some missing. The sample consists of some 280,000 clones, roughly 85% of them appearing once. Sequenced: peripheral blood. These receptors all stem from a woman aged 25 to 39 with active or convalescent COVID-19.

The rearrangement links TRBV9 to TRBJ2-3, with D possibly being TRBD1 (5 bases). V gave up 4 bases and J gave up 2 bases, with 17 bases separating them. The CDR3 is 16 amino acids. The germline V gene has CDR1 SGDLS and CDR2 YYNGEE. CDR3 loop: CASSPLGQLPTDTQYF. The CDR3 DNA sequence: TGTGCCAGCAGCCCCCTGGGGCAGTTACCCACAGATACGCAGTATTTT.

This clone was seen just once. This sequence joins TRBV11-1 and TRBJ2-1; TRBD2 matches at 7 bases. Germline V CDR1 and CDR2: SGHAT, FQDESV (reference sequence). CDR3 length: 15 residues. V dropped 5 bases and J dropped 5; count of bases not matched to a gene: 9. The CDR3: CASSPPGRSDNEQFF. In nucleotides, the CDR3 is TGTGCCAGCAGCCCCCCCGGGAGGTCGGACAATGAGCAGTTCTTC.

V gene TRBV19 combines with J gene TRBJ1-2; 10 nucleotides agree with TRBD1. V shed 10 bases, J shed 5 bases, and the junction held 19 bases outside the gene matches. Per the germline V gene, CDR1 is LNHDA and CDR2 is SQIVND (reference sequence). This CDR3 comprises 17 residues. The DNA for the CDR3 is TGTGCCAAAGTAGTATGCGGACAGGGGGAAATAAGGTATGGCTACACCTTC. Translation: CAKVVCGQGEIRYGYTF.

The chain combines TRBV4-1 with TRBJ1-1; 7 bases are shared with TRBD1. Trimming removed 4 bases from V and 3 bases from J; junction bases left unmatched: 5. This CDR3 region has 14 residues. Germline loops: CDR1 MGHRA, CDR2 YSYEKL. The CDR3 nucleotides read TGCGCCAGCAGCCGGTTGACAGGGTACACTGAAGCTTTCTTT. Residues: CASSRLTGYTEAFF.

The J gene is TRBJ1-1, the V gene TRBV6-5; D is uncertain. This CDR3 has 15 amino acids. Germline V CDR1 and CDR2: MNHEY, SVGAGI. The V gene lost 4 bases and the J gene lost 0 bases, with 12 bases spanning the gap. This CDR3 is CASSSIQNMNTEAFF. As DNA, the CDR3 is TGTGCCAGCAGTTCGATACAGAACATGAACACTGAAGCTTTCTTT.

The rearrangement links TRBV7-8 to TRBJ1-1, with no clear D. The CDR3 has 16 residues. Trimming left V 2 bases short and J 0 bases short, with 13 bases between. Germline loops: CDR1 SGHVS, CDR2 FQNEAQ. CDR3 bases: TGTGCCAGCAGCTTAAGGGAGGGAGGTTTGAACACTGAAGCTTTCTTT. Translated, it gives CASSLREGGLNTEAFF.

This rearrangement joins TRBV9 to TRBJ2-1, with TRBD1 matching 10 bases. There are 17 residues in the CDR3. From germline, CDR1 is SGDLS and CDR2 YYNGEE. V was clipped by 2 bases and J by 5 bases; unmatched bases: 10. DNA of the CDR3: TGTGCCAGCAGCGTTGGAGTGGGACAGGGGAGGAACAATGAGCAGTTCTTC. This codes for CASSVGVGQGRNNEQFF. The full variable domain, completed using reference TRBV9 and TRBJ2-1, is DSGVTQTPKHLITATGQRVTLRCSPRSGDLSVYWYQQSLDQGLQFLIQYYNGEERAKGNILERFSAQQFPDLHSELNLSSLELGDSALYFCASSVGVGQGRNNEQFFGPGTRLTVL.

This chain connects TRBV13 to TRBJ1-6; possibly TRBD1 for D (5 bases). The CDR3 has 14 residues. The germline gives CDR1 PRHDT, CDR2 FYEKMQ (reference sequence). The V gene lost 0 bases and the J gene lost 9 bases, with 9 bases spanning the gap. Here the CDR3 DNA reads TGTGCCAGCAGCTTAGGCAGGGTTTTTTCACCCCTCCACTTT. Its translation is CASSLGRVFSPLHF.

This clone has more than one count but fewer than ten. The chain employs TRBV30 and TRBJ1-2, with D perhaps TRBD1 (6 bases). The CDR3 length is 15 residues. Trimming took 1 base from V and 7 from J, leaving 19 bases between them. CDR1 is GTSNPN, CDR2 SVGIG, per germline (reference sequence). In DNA form, the CDR3 reads TGTGCCTGGAGTGAACCAGGGGCAGGGTCGGGTGGCTACACCTTC. Translated, it gives CAWSEPGAGSGGYTF.

The chain carries TRBV7-9 and TRBJ2-2, with a tentative D call TRBD2 (6 bases). CDR3 size: 16 residues. The V end was cut by 2 bases, the J end by 1 base, with 11 bases between. Germline V CDR1 and CDR2: SEHNR, FQNEAQ (reference sequence). The CDR3: CASSLPGLRNTGELFF. The DNA of the CDR3 is TGTGCCAGCAGCTTACCGGGACTCCGGAACACCGGGGAGCTGTTTTTT.

The rearrangement uses TRBV19 and TRBJ2-6; possibly TRBD2 for D (7 bases). The V end lost 6 bases, the J end lost 0 bases, and 15 bases lay between the germline ends. The CDR3 totals 17 residues. Looked up from germline, CDR1 is LNHDA and CDR2 is SQIVND (reference sequence). CDR3 coding DNA: TGTGCCAGTAGGTATAGGGGAGGGGGCTCTGGGGCCAACGTCCTGACTTTC. It codes for CASRYRGGGSGANVLTF.

V gene TRBV3-1 (or the pseudogene TRBV3-2) combines with J gene TRBJ2-3, with 8 bases matching TRBD2. The V gene's germline CDR1 is LGHDT and CDR2 YNNKEL (reference sequence). V lost 1 base, J lost 14 bases, and 2 bases stayed unmatched. This CDR3 contains 11 residues. The CDR3: CASSQAGGTYF. The DNA of the CDR3 is TGTGCCAGCAGCCAAGCGGGGGGGACGTATTTT.

Worth noting for this clone: It differs at one base from a far larger clone, so likely a read error. V usage is TRBV7-9 and J usage is TRBJ1-1; D is undetermined. CDR1 is SEHNR and CDR2 is FQNEAQ in the germline V gene (reference sequence). The CDR3 has 12 amino acids. V gave up 8 bases and J gave up 1 base, with 8 bases separating them. In DNA form, the CDR3 reads TGTGCCAGCGACAACTCGAACACTGAAGCTTTCTTT. It encodes CASDNSNTEAFF.

The chain has TRBV5-1 and TRBJ1-1; D call uncertain. Trimming removed 1 base from V and 4 bases from J, with 11 bases in between. This CDR3 comprises 14 residues. Germline V gene sequence: CDR1 SGHRS, CDR2 YFSETQ. The CDR3 here is CASSLMGRSTEAFF. The CDR3 DNA reads as TGCGCCAGCAGCTTGATGGGTAGGAGCACTGAAGCTTTCTTT.

V and J are TRBV27 and TRBJ1-2; D gene unclear. V dropped 6 bases and J dropped 3 bases, with 14 bases sitting between them. This CDR3 comprises 14 residues. The germline CDR1 and CDR2 sequences are MNHEY and SMNVEV (reference sequence). CDR3 amino acids: CASRNPGNDYGYTF. The CDR3 DNA follows: TGTGCCAGCAGAAATCCGGGGAATGACTATGGCTACACCTTC.

The gene calls are TRBV7-9 and TRBJ2-3; weak D call: TRBD1 (6 bases). Germline-derived CDR1 and CDR2 are SEHNR and FQNEAQ (reference sequence). This CDR3 spans 15 amino acids. Trimming took off 4 bases at V and 2 bases at J, with 13 bases between the two ends. This CDR3 is CASSSNRDPTDTQYF. CDR3 in DNA: TGTGCCAGCAGCTCAAACAGGGACCCCACAGATACGCAGTATTTT.

This chain links TRBV7-8 with TRBJ2-2; TRBD1 agrees at 10 bases. The V gene end was trimmed by 5 bases and the J gene end by 5 bases; junction bases not matched to a gene: 5. The CDR3 covers 15 residues. Germline V gene sequence: CDR1 SGHVS, CDR2 FQNEAQ. CDR3 nucleotides: TGTGCCAGCAGCCGAGACAGGGGGCGAACCGGGGAGCTGTTTTTT. It translates to CASSRDRGRTGELFF.

This chain uses TRBV30 with TRBJ1-1; D is unresolved. The CDR3 has 10 residues. In germline, CDR1 is GTSNPN, CDR2 SVGIG (reference sequence). The V end was cut by 5 bases, the J end by 5 bases, with 6 bases between. The CDR3 loop reads CAWAGTEAFF. CDR3 nucleotide sequence: TGTGCCTGGGCGGGGACTGAAGCTTTCTTT.

The genes are TRBV4-1 and TRBJ2-1; TRBD2 might be the D (5 bases). Trimming cost V 4 bases and J 0 bases, with 10 bases left between them. This CDR3 region has 15 residues. Germline values: CDR1 MGHRA, CDR2 YSYEKL. CDR3 in DNA: TGCGCCAGCAGCCTGTTAGCGTCCTCCTACAATGAGCAGTTCTTC. Translating it yields CASSLLASSYNEQFF.

The genes are TRBV25-1 and TRBJ1-5; D not certain. V gave up 3 bases and J gave up 1 base, with 13 bases separating them. Germline CDR1 MGHDK, CDR2 SYGVNS. The CDR3 covers 16 residues. CDR3 amino acids: CASSDRDLGSNQPQHF. CDR3 coding DNA: TGTGCCAGCAGTGATCGGGATCTAGGGAGCAATCAGCCCCAGCATTTT.

CDR3 protein: CASSQGRGPGGYTF. As DNA, the CDR3 is TGCGCCAGCAGCCAAGGCAGGGGGCCAGGTGGCTACACCTTC. The genes are TRBV4-3 and TRBJ1-2; TRBD1 matches 8 bases. There are 14 residues in the CDR3. V was clipped by 1 base and J by 7 bases; unmatched bases: 5. Germline assignment: CDR1 LGHNA and CDR2 YSLEER.

This clone came up a few times. The rearrangement uses TRBV29-1 and TRBJ1-1; D might be TRBD1 (6 bases). The CDR3 consists of 12 residues. The V and J ends lost 4 bases and 0 bases respectively, with 6 bases between them. The V gene's germline CDR1 is SQVTM and CDR2 ANQGSEA. CDR3 loop: CSVGTVNTEAFF. As DNA, the CDR3 is TGCAGCGTTGGGACAGTGAACACTGAAGCTTTCTTT.

CDR3 sequence (DNA): TGTGCCAGCAGTTTACTGACGACAGGGGGCCCAGAAGATACGCAGTATTTT. Protein sequence: CASSLLTTGGPEDTQYF. This rearrangement joins TRBV28 to TRBJ2-3, with 10 bases fitting TRBD1. Germline V CDR1 and CDR2: MDHEN, SYDVKM. The trim removed 2 bases at V and 5 bases at J, leaving 10 bases unmatched. The length of the CDR3 is 17 residues.

This rearrangement joins TRBV5-6 to TRBJ1-2; TRBD1 is a possible D gene (5 bases). The CDR3 sequence is 16 residues long. V lost 0 bases, J lost 3 bases, and 15 bases lay in between. The germline gives CDR1 SGHDT, CDR2 YYEEEE. The CDR3 nucleotides read TGTGCCAGCAGCTTGGTAGCCGTCGCGGGGGACTATGGCTACACCTTC. Protein product: CASSLVAVAGDYGYTF.

V gene TRBV5-1 combines with J gene TRBJ2-7, with a weak D call TRBD2 (7 bases). CDR3 length: 15 amino acids. Germline CDR1 SGHRS, CDR2 YFSETQ. Trimming took off 0 bases at V and 0 bases at J, with 10 bases between the two ends. The CDR3 DNA reads as TGCGCCAGCAGCTTGGACGGGGGGCACTCCTACGAGCAGTACTTC. It codes for CASSLDGGHSYEQYF.